This T cell receptor (beta chain) was retrieved from a study of OX40 agonist ivuxolimab in advanced cancers. The data were produced by immunoSEQ multiplex PCR, yet TCRdb's version contains in-frame clones alone and is incomplete. Seen here are under 95,000 clones, over 65% observed once, and the top ten hold about 2.5%. Trimming pared 4 bases from V and 8 bases from J, leaving 14 bases between. Germline assignment: CDR1 LGHNA and CDR2 YSLEER. This CDR3 is 14 amino acids long. The origin of this receptor is an adult with an advanced solid tumor such as melanoma, head and neck, liver or kidney cancer. The chain carries TRBV4-3 and TRBJ1-4; no firm D call. The input for sequencing was CD4+ or CD8+ T cells sorted from blood, taken in a trial of the OX40 agonist ivuxolimab. The CDR3 region is CASSPYSGWEKLFF. In DNA form, the CDR3 reads TGCGCCAGCAGCCCGTATTCGGGCTGGGAAAAACTGTTTTTT.